This T cell receptor (beta chain) emerged from a study of siplizumab effects on memory and regulatory T cells (dated by TCRdb to between 2017 and 2020). Describing the broader study: The study examined how the anti-CD2 antibody siplizumab affects alloreactive T-cell subsets in allogeneic mixed lymphocyte reactions built from human PBMCs.

Results and caveats for the whole study, not just this receptor: A naive or memory phenotype could not be assigned to roughly 80-96% of proliferating CD4+ or CD8+ clones. The suppressive function of proliferating Tregs from siplizumab cultures was not functionally confirmed. Of the alloreactive CD4+ clones that could be mapped, the Treg-derived share averaged about 67% with siplizumab compared with approximately 30% in control reactions. Because sequences at frequencies below about 10^-5 were poorly captured, only a minor fraction of alloreactive clones could be mapped back to unstimulated subsets. Siplizumab significantly lowered the cumulative frequency of alloreactive sequences that could be traced to unstimulated CD4+ memory T cells. Unstimulated naive T cells appeared to be more diverse than memory T cells, and naive cells seemed to make a substantial contribution to the alloresponse.

CDR1 and CDR2, looked up from the germline V gene, are LGHNA and YNFKEQ. V sheds 1 base and J sheds 3 bases, leaving 9 bases between their ends. Reading from cysteine to phenylalanine, the CDR3 counts 15 amino acids. The read is trimmed to its CDR3 DNA, 45 bases read in frame from base 1. Receptor amplification or capture employed the immunoSEQ multiplex PCR assay. Roughly 100,000 TCR templates per sample were assayed on the deep sequencing platform. Genomic DNA extracted from sorted T cells was used for TCRbeta CDR3 sequencing. In the source study's methods: The R programming language was used for clonal analysis of TCRbeta CDR3 data. Alloreactive CD4+ and CD8+ clones were defined by comparing unstimulated samples with post-reaction CFSE-low samples. Regulatory or non-regulatory origin of alloreactive CD4+ clones was assigned by matching sequences to the sorted unstimulated Treg and non-Treg repertoires. This immuneACCESS table, as held by TCRdb, lists in-frame sequences with V and J called but not all clones. Of the missing ones, under half trace to an unresolved V gene in checked studies; the others have no known cause. V and J calls and clone size are copied from that table; D and trimming were computed from the DNA. Recorded for this sample are about 87,000 clones; roughly 89% of them occurred a single time. Over 1.5% of the sample rests with the top ten.

A note on this clone: The antigen this receptor binds is unknown. Base-call qualities are not available, and no considerably larger clone is one nucleotide away.

Sorted unstimulated T cells and proliferating T cells recovered from mixed lymphocyte reactions underwent TCRbeta CDR3 sequencing. Fresh whole blood from approximately 10 HLA-typed healthy donors was used to isolate PBMCs. To map where alloreactive clones came from, CD4+ regulatory T cells in the unstimulated state were FACS-sorted. The V gene is TRBV4-2 and the J gene is TRBJ2-2; too little of a D gene remains to name it. The sequenced material came from Tregs sorted from blood. This TCR was sampled from a human donor in good health. This receptor has the CDR3 CASSQGLDDTGELFF. The DNA sequence is TGTGCCAGCAGCCAAGGGCTAGACGACACCGGGGAGCTGTTTTTT.